This T cell receptor (beta chain) was recovered during a study of T cells in Graves' hyperthyroidism and ophthalmopathy (dated by TCRdb to about 2019). Some background on the complete study: To identify distinguishing TCR V-J signatures, a discovery cohort of 95 to 100 patients was used, comprising 43 with Graves' ophthalmopathy and 57 with stable Graves' hyperthyroidism. Whether ophthalmopathy could be predicted prospectively was tested in an independent validation cohort made up of roughly 20 hyperthyroidism patients plus 17 patients who later progressed to ophthalmopathy. The paper describes TCR Vbeta CDR3 sequencing of roughly 130 peripheral blood samples, made up of some 42 ophthalmopathy patients, 70 to 75 hyperthyroidism patients and 17 progressor patients. In addition, the study compared T-cell repertoires in thyroid tissue and in blood from roughly 6 Graves' hyperthyroidism patients. After blood sampling, hyperthyroidism patients were treated with methimazole at a starting dose of 30 mg daily, and ophthalmopathy patients were treated with high-dose intravenous methylprednisolone. The approximately 100 discovery patients were divided at random into training and test sets in a 7:3 ratio. The study at large found these results: Sample size was not statistically predetermined, and investigators were not blinded to group allocation. Most expanded thyroid clonotypes (frequency above 0.001) were also detected in blood, suggesting blood repertoires may reflect thyroid immune responses. A 13 V-J signature model separated ophthalmopathy from stable hyperthyroidism, with about 90% sensitivity and roughly 82% specificity in cross-validation and 80%/75% in testing. During validation, the model predicted progression to ophthalmopathy a median of around 6 months ahead of onset, with just under 71% sensitivity and about 75% specificity.

Amplification of TCR beta CDR3 regions was carried out from RNA transcripts. The TCR CDR3 was subjected to a first round of RT-PCR using the HTBI primer set and the Qiagen OneStep RT-PCR kit. Libraries were constructed in a second round of multiplex PCR, after which size selection and purification were performed. Sequencing of the libraries was done on an Illumina HiSeq2000 using paired-end 100 bp reads. The original methods were these. SOAPnuke was used to process the raw data, throwing out any read that contained adapters or uncalled bases, had a mean Phred below 15, or lacked an exact constant-primer or identifier match. High-quality paired reads were merged using COPE v1.2.5, and each unique nucleotide sequence was defined as a clonotype. Clonotypes were aligned to IMGT TRBV, TRBD and TRBJ reference segments using MiTCR v1.1. Analysis was restricted to V-J combinations with a frequency above 0.0001, which covered roughly 99% of repertoires. A TCS score was defined as the ratio between F50 (clonal expansion) and ExV (chaos), using BLOSUM62-based TCRdist between CDR3 peptides within each V-J. Welch's t-statistics and random forest reduced 450 to 600 V-J features to 13, which were used in a naive Bayes classifier (R e1071). The similarity between thyroid and blood repertoires was quantified using the Morisita-Horn index. The public reads were reanalyzed by TCRdb: fastp trimming at Q25, MiXCR alignment, in-frame beta chains only. When rows share a CDR3 protein, they turn into one entry using the most common DNA and genes. These V and J calls rely on TCRdb rather than the paper's analysis. The sample profile shows roughly 500,000 distinct CDR3 sequences; 46% of them were found once. The ten largest clonotypes hold around a fifth of the sample.

This clonotype has more than one count but fewer than ten. Its antigen target is currently unknown. Base quality data are lacking; no much larger clone is found one base away. From V the trimming removes 3 bases and from J it removes 8 bases, while the gene matches leave 9 bases of the junction unaccounted for. Per the germline V gene, MGHDK is the CDR1 and SYGVNS is the CDR2. The CDR3 goes from the cysteine to the phenylalanine over 14 residues. The read is trimmed to its CDR3 DNA, 42 bases read in frame from base 1. Any patient with an uncontrolled infection, another autoimmune disease, pregnancy or lactation was excluded. Diagnoses were based on clinical symptoms, serum thyroxine and TRAb, thyroid ultrasound and orbital computed tomography. Total RNA was extracted using Trizol reagent, and RNA quality was assessed on an Agilent 2100 Bioanalyzer.

The rearrangement combines TRBV25-1 with TRBJ1-2, and TRBD1 matches 7 of the central bases. The receptor was derived from an adult woman with Graves' disease, either hyperthyroidism or ophthalmopathy (not recorded which). Input material: peripheral blood or thyroid tissue (not recorded which). In nucleotides, the sequence is TGTGCCAGCAGTGATTTTCGGCAGGGGGGAGGCTACACCTTC. It encodes CASSDFRQGGGYTF.